This T cell receptor (beta chain) was captured in a study of T cells in Graves' hyperthyroidism and ophthalmopathy. Losses at the gene ends were 8 bases for V and 3 bases for J; bases not matched to a gene: 6. Looked up from germline, CDR1 is ENHRY and CDR2 is SYGVKD. The CDR3 has 14 amino acids. RNA transcripts gave rise to amplified TCR beta CDR3 regions. With the HTBI primer set, the TCR CDR3 went through a first round of RT-PCR. Each CDR3 protein gets one entry after TCRdb re-called the multiplex PCR reads with MiXCR. This table has roughly 500,000 distinct CDR3 sequences, 35% to 55% appearing once.

The sequencing sample was made of peripheral blood or thyroid tissue (not recorded which). The clonotype comes from an adult woman with Graves' disease, either hyperthyroidism or ophthalmopathy (not recorded which). The chain recombines TRBV10-3 with TRBJ2-3; TRBD1 matches at 9 bases. Here the CDR3 DNA reads TGTGCCATCCGGGACAGGGAAACGACAGATACGCAGTATTTT. Its protein product is CAIRDRETTDTQYF.